Listed here are 25 T cell receptor beta chains from one sample, sequenced in a study of control samples from healthy donors and cancer patients. TCRdb keeps only in-frame clones here, not all; method: immunoSEQ multiplex PCR. The table lists 60,000 to 70,000 clones, 84% of them singletons, with approximately 2.9% in the top ten. Sequencing was done on a sample of PBMCs. The receptor set was obtained from a woman aged 50 to 60 with lung cancer.

The table lists this clone with a few counts. The chain joins TRBV20-1 to TRBJ1-3; a weak D match, TRBD1 (6 bases). Germline-derived CDR1 and CDR2 are DFQATT and SNEGSKA (reference sequence). V was pared by 3 bases and J by 4 bases, with 13 bases between. There are 14 residues in the CDR3. The CDR3 reads CSASLYREGNTIYF. CDR3 coding DNA: TGCAGTGCTAGTCTCTACAGGGAGGGAAACACCATATATTTT.

V is TRBV7-3 and J is TRBJ2-2; possibly TRBD1 or TRBD2 for D (5 bases each). V lost 4 bases to trimming and J lost 1 base, with 7 bases between them. The CDR3 runs to 14 residues. The V gene's germline CDR1 is SGHTA and CDR2 FQGTGA. CDR3: CASSSGRNTGELFF. The CDR3 DNA sequence: TGTGCCAGCAGCTCGGGACGGAACACCGGGGAGCTGTTTTTT.

The chain combines TRBV10-3 with TRBJ1-1; no firm D call. Trimming left V 0 bases short and J 5 bases short, with 7 bases between. This CDR3 region has 13 residues. CDR1 is ENHRY, CDR2 SYGVKD, per germline. The CDR3 DNA is TGTGCCATCAGTGAGTCAAAAGGGACTGAAGCTTTCTTT. It yields the protein CAISESKGTEAFF.

J is TRBJ1-2 and V is TRBV30; possibly TRBD1 for D (6 bases). CDR1 is GTSNPN, CDR2 SVGIG, per germline (reference sequence). V lost 2 bases and J lost 6, with 13 bases in between. This CDR3 is 13 amino acids long. The DNA for the CDR3 is TGTGCCTGGAGTAGTACAGGGACCCATGGCTACACCTTC. Translated: CAWSSTGTHGYTF.

The V gene is TRBV28, the J gene TRBJ1-4, with 10 bases lining up with TRBD1. Germline V gene data show CDR1 as MDHEN and CDR2 as SYDVKM. The CDR3 runs to 16 residues. Losses at the gene ends were 6 bases for V and 1 base for J; bases not matched to a gene: 5. CDR3 residues: CASREGQGKTNEKLFF. For the CDR3, the DNA is TGTGCCAGCAGGGAGGGACAGGGGAAAACTAATGAAAAACTGTTTTTT.

Only one count was recorded for this clone. No DNA is shown, since the ends of the CDR3 on it are uncertain; the CDR3 is the one TCRdb lists. The chain recombines TRBV27 with TRBJ1-1. The CDR3 is 20 residues long, ends included. The germline gives CDR1 MNHEY, CDR2 SMNVEV (reference sequence). CDR3 loop: CASSFSGQASRSRMNTEAFF.

The chain uses TRBV5-4 and TRBJ2-1, with a weak D call TRBD1 (5 bases). In germline, CDR1 is SGHNT, CDR2 YYREEE (reference sequence). The CDR3 runs 16 residues. V dropped 2 bases and J dropped 0 bases, with 12 bases sitting between them. CDR3 protein: CASSFVQGSSYNEQFF. In DNA, the CDR3 is TGTGCCAGCAGCTTCGTCCAGGGTAGCTCCTACAATGAGCAGTTCTTC.

This chain links TRBV10-3 with TRBJ2-2, with D hard to call. There are 12 residues in the CDR3. The ends were cut back, 7 bases at V and 2 bases at J, with 5 bases in the middle. Germline CDR1 reads ENHRY; CDR2 reads SYGVKD. This chain's CDR3 is CAITSNTGELFF. The CDR3 nucleotides read TGTGCCATCACATCTAACACCGGGGAGCTGTTTTTT.

The V gene is TRBV6-5, the J gene TRBJ1-1, with D unclear. The CDR3 totals 14 residues. The V gene's germline CDR1 is MNHEY and CDR2 SVGAGI. Trimming took 7 bases from V and 3 from J, leaving 15 bases between them. CDR3 coding DNA: TGTGCCAGCATAACAGCTTCCCAGGACACTGAAGCTTTCTTT. It translates to CASITASQDTEAFF.

This rearrangement joins TRBV27 to TRBJ1-2, with D hard to call. Germline V gene sequence: CDR1 MNHEY, CDR2 SMNVEV (reference sequence). V gave up 5 bases and J gave up 6 bases, with 10 bases separating them. The CDR3 runs 12 residues. CDR3 loop: CASSKKGNGYTF. The DNA of the CDR3 is TGTGCCAGCAGTAAGAAAGGGAATGGCTACACCTTC.

A remark on this clone: It is unclear where the CDR3 begins or ends on the DNA, so no DNA is shown, and the CDR3 is as TCRdb lists it. This chain's CDR3 is CASTSDRTNYGYTF. This sequence joins TRBV19 and TRBJ1-2; TRBD1, the table's D call, lacks a check against the DNA. Including both end residues, the CDR3 is 14 amino acids long. Germline V gene sequence: CDR1 LNHDA, CDR2 SQIVND (reference sequence).

This clone turned up a few times. The V and J genes are TRBV11-3 and TRBJ2-2, with 8 positions matching TRBD1. V gave up 5 bases and J gave up 6 bases; unmatched junction bases: 11. This CDR3 has 16 amino acids. Germline CDR1 reads SGHNT; CDR2 reads YENEEA. The CDR3 is CASSPRTGKKAGELFF. The CDR3 DNA sequence: TGTGCCAGCAGCCCCCGGACAGGGAAGAAGGCCGGGGAGCTGTTTTTT. Drawing the rest from reference TRBV11-3 and TRBJ2-2, the complete variable domain is EAGVVQSPRYKIIEKKQPVAFWCNPISGHNTLYWYLQNLGQGPELLIRYENEEAVDDSQLPKDRFSAERLKGVDSTLKIQPAELGDSAVYLCASSPRTGKKAGELFFGEGSRLTVL.

The chain is built from TRBV10-1 and TRBJ2-7; D ambiguous. The V end lost 8 bases, the J end lost 3 bases, and 5 bases lay between the germline ends. This CDR3 is 10 amino acids long. From germline, CDR1 is WNHNN and CDR2 SYGVQD (reference sequence). The CDR3 loop is CASSIYEQYF. DNA of the CDR3: TGCGCCAGCTCGATCTACGAGCAGTACTTC.

The chain joins TRBV28 to TRBJ1-3; maybe TRBD1 (5 bases). Trimming shortened V by 11 bases and J by 2 bases, and 13 bases separated the two germline ends. Germline V gene lookup returns CDR1 MDHEN and CDR2 SYDVKM. The CDR3 contains 13 residues. CDR3 nucleotides: TGTGCCGGAGGGGATCCTCCTGGAAACACCATATATTTT. It translates to CAGGDPPGNTIYF.

The gene calls are TRBV2 and TRBJ1-1; D gene unclear. CDR1 and CDR2 from the germline V gene are SNHLY and FYNNEI. Between the trimmed V and J ends, which lost 9 bases and 4 bases, there was a span of 9 bases. This CDR3 is 11 amino acids long. This CDR3 reads CASVTFTEAFF. In nucleotides, the CDR3 is TGTGCCAGTGTGACCTTCACTGAAGCTTTCTTT.

This clone was observed a single time. The rearrangement joins TRBV4-3 to TRBJ1-1; 8 nucleotides align to TRBD1. The V gene's germline CDR1 is LGHNA and CDR2 YSLEER. The CDR3 sequence is 16 residues long. Losses at the gene ends were 1 base for V and 1 base for J; bases not matched to a gene: 5. CDR3 nucleotide sequence: TGCGCCAGCAGCCAAGGGGCGGACAGGGAGAACACTGAAGCTTTCTTT. Amino acid sequence: CASSQGADRENTEAFF.

This clone was seen a few times. J is TRBJ1-1 and V is TRBV6-1; the D is unclear. Trimming removed 1 base from V and 3 bases from J, with 3 bases in between. CDR3 length equals 12 residues. In germline, CDR1 is MNHNS, CDR2 SASEGT. The CDR3 loop is CASSEEYTEAFF. CDR3 nucleotide sequence: TGTGCCAGCAGTGAAGAGTACACTGAAGCTTTCTTT.

The chain employs TRBV24-1 and TRBJ2-1; 9 nucleotides match TRBD1. Germline loops: CDR1 KGHDR, CDR2 SFDVKD. The CDR3 covers 16 residues. J was trimmed by 9 bases and V by 4 bases; bases with no gene match: 12. The CDR3, as DNA: TGTGCCACCAGTGAGTCTCCGCGGACAGGGGATCTTGAGCAGTTCTTC. Its protein is CATSESPRTGDLEQFF.

The V call is TRBV7-9, the J call TRBJ2-2; 8 nucleotides match TRBD2. V lost 6 bases, J lost 4 bases, and 4 bases stayed unmatched. The CDR3 sequence is 14 residues long. Germline lookup yields CDR1 SEHNR and CDR2 FQNEAQ (reference sequence). The CDR3 region is CASRRRGVTGELFF. CDR3 in DNA: TGTGCCAGCAGACGGCGGGGGGTCACCGGGGAGCTGTTTTTT.

J is TRBJ1-2 and V is TRBV18; D is uncertain. Trimming pared 3 bases from V and 0 bases from J, leaving 5 bases between. Germline V gene lookup returns CDR1 KGHSH and CDR2 LQKENI. CDR3 length: 13 residues. The chain's CDR3 is CASSPQANYGYTF. In DNA form, the CDR3 reads TGTGCCAGCTCACCGCAGGCTAACTATGGCTACACCTTC.

J is TRBJ1-6 and V is TRBV9, with TRBD1 matching 9 bases. The ends lost 3 bases at V and 7 bases at J; junction bases unmatched: 8. Germline V gene data show CDR1 as SGDLS and CDR2 as YYNGEE. The CDR3 covers 16 residues. This chain's CDR3 is CASSENRGQGNSPLHF. The CDR3 DNA follows: TGTGCCAGCAGCGAAAACCGGGGACAGGGAAATTCACCCCTCCACTTT.

The chain couples TRBV6-2 or TRBV6-3 to TRBJ2-5; D might be TRBD1 (6 bases). CDR3 length equals 15 residues. Deletions cut 4 bases from V and 9 bases from J, with 21 bases between. Germline assignment: CDR1 MNHEY and CDR2 SVGEGT. As DNA, the CDR3 is TGTGCCAGCAGTTTCGACGGGACACCCGATTTAGCCCAGTACTTC. It specifies CASSFDGTPDLAQYF.

The chain joins TRBV5-1 to TRBJ1-6; 7 positions match TRBD1. V lost 2 bases, J lost 10 bases, and 6 bases stayed unmatched. Germline loops: CDR1 SGHRS, CDR2 YFSETQ. The CDR3 runs 14 residues. This chain's CDR3 is CASSFDRVESPLHF. DNA of the CDR3: TGCGCCAGCAGCTTCGACAGGGTGGAATCACCCCTCCACTTT.

This sequence joins TRBV7-3 and TRBJ2-2, with 7 bases matching TRBD1. After removal of 5 bases from V and 0 bases from J, the junction contained 3 bases not matched to a gene. The CDR3 consists of 15 residues. CDR1 is SGHTA and CDR2 is FQGTGA in the germline V gene. The CDR3 region is CASSRDSANTGELFF. DNA for the CDR3: TGTGCCAGCAGCCGGGACAGCGCGAACACCGGGGAGCTGTTTTTT.

This chain joins TRBV30 and TRBJ1-2; D is uncertain. Deletions cut 2 bases from V and 3 bases from J, with 7 bases between. Germline V lookup: CDR1 GTSNPN, CDR2 SVGIG (reference sequence). CDR3 length: 12 residues. The CDR3 coding sequence is TGTGCCTGGAGTTATAGGGACTATGGCTACACCTTC. This codes for CAWSYRDYGYTF.